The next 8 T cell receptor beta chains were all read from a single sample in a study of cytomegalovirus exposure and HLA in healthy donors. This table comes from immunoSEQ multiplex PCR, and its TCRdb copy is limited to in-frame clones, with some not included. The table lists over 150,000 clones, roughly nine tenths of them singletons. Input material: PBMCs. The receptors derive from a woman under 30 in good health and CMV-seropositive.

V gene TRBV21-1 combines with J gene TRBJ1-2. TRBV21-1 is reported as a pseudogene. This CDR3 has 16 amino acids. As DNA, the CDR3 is TGTGCCAGCAGCAAGGTAGAGGGTTACAAACGATATGGCTACACCTTC. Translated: CASSKVEGYKRYGYTF.

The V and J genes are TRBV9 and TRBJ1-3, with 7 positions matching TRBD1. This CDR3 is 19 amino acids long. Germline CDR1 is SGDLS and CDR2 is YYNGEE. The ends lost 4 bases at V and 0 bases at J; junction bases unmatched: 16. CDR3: CASSPRMGTGVSSGNTIYF. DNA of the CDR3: TGTGCCAGCAGCCCACGCATGGGAACAGGGGTTAGCTCTGGAAACACCATATATTTT.

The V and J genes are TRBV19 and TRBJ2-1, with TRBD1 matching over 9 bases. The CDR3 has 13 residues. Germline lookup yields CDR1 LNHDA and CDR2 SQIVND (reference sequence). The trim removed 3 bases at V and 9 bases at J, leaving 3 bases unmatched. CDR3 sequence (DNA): TGTGCCAGTAGTATGGGACAGGGATCTGAGCAGTTCTTC. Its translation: CASSMGQGSEQFF.

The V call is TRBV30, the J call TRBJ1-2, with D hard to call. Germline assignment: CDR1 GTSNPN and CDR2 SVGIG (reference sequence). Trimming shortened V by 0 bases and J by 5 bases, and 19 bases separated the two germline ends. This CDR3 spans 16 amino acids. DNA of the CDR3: TGTGCCTGGAGTGTAGTCCGCCGGACTGGGAAATATGGCTACACCTTC. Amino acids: CAWSVVRRTGKYGYTF.

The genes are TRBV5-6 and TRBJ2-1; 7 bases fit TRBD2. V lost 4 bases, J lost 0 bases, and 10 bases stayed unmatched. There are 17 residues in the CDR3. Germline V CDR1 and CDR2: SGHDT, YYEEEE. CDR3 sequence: CASSKKRGRSSYNEQFF. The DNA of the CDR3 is TGTGCCAGCAGCAAGAAGCGGGGCCGTAGCTCCTACAATGAGCAGTTCTTC.

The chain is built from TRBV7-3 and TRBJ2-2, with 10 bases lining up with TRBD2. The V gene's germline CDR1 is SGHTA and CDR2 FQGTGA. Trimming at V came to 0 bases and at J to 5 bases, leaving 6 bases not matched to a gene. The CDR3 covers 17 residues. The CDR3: CASSLTPSGSNTGELFF. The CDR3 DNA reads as TGTGCCAGCAGCTTAACCCCTAGCGGGAGTAATACCGGGGAGCTGTTTTTT.

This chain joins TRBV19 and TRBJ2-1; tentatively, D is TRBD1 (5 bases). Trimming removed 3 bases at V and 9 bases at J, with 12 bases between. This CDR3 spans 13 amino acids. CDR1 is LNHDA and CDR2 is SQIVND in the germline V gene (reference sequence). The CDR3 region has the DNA TGTGCCAGTAGTATCAGGGCTAGTGGTGAGCAGTTCTTC. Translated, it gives CASSIRASGEQFF.

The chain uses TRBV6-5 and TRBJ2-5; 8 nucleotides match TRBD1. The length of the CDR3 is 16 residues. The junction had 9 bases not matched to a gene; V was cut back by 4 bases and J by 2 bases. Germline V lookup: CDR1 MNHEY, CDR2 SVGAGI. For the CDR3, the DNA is TGTGCCAGCAGTTGGTCACAGGGGGGAGTTCAAGAGACCCAGTACTTC. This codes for CASSWSQGGVQETQYF.